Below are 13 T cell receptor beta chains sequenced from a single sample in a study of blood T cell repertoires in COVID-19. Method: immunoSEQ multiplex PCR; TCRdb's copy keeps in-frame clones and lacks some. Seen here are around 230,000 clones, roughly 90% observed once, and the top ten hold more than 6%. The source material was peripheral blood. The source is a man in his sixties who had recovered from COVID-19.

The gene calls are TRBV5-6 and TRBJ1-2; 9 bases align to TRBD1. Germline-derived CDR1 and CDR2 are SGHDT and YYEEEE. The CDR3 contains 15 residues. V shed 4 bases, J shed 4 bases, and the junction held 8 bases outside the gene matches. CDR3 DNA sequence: TGTGCCAGCAGCAGCCCGACAGGGGGTTCCTATGGCTACACCTTC. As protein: CASSSPTGGSYGYTF. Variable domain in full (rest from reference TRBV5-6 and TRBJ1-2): DAGVTQSPTHLIKTRGQQVTLRCSPKSGHDTVSWYQQALGQGPQFIFQYYEEEERQRGNFPDRFSGHQFPNYSSELNVNALLLGDSALYLCASSSPTGGSYGYTFGSGTRLTVV.

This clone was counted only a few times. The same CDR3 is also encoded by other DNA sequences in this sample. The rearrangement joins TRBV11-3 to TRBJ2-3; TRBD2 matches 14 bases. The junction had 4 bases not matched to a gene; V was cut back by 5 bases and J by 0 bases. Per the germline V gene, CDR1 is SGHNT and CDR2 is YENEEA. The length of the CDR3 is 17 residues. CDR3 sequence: CASSPGLAGGSTDTQYF. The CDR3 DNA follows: TGTGCCAGCAGCCCAGGACTAGCGGGGGGCAGCACAGATACGCAGTATTTT. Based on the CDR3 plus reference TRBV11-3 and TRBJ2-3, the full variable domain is EAGVVQSPRYKIIEKKQPVAFWCNPISGHNTLYWYLQNLGQGPELLIRYENEEAVDDSQLPKDRFSAERLKGVDSTLKIQPAELGDSAVYLCASSPGLAGGSTDTQYFGPGTRLTVL.

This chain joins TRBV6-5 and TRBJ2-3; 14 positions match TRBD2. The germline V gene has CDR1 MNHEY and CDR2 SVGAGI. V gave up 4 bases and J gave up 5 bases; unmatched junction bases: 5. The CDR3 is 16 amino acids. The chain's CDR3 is CASSFSGLAGGDTQYF. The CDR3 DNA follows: TGTGCCAGCAGTTTTTCCGGACTAGCGGGGGGAGATACGCAGTATTTT.

The CDR3 DNA follows: TGTGCCAGCAGTGTCGAACATCAGCGGGGGGGTTTAACAGATACGCAGTATTTT. It codes for CASSVEHQRGGLTDTQYF. This sequence joins TRBV2 and TRBJ2-3, with 10 bases lining up with TRBD2. Germline CDR1 and CDR2: SNHLY and FYNNEI. This CDR3 contains 18 residues. V shed 4 bases and J 3 bases; nucleotides not matched to a gene: 13.

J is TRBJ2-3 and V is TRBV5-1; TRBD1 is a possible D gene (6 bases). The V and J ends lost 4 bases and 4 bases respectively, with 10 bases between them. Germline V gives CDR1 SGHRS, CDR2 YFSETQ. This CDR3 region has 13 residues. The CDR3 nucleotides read TGCGCCAGCAGCACGACAGGTCCAGATACGCAGTATTTT. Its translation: CASSTTGPDTQYF.

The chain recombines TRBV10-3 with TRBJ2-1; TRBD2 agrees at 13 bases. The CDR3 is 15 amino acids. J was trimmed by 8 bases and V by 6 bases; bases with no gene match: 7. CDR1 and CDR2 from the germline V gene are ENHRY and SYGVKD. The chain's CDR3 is CAISTTSGGADEQFF. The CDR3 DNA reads TGTGCCATCAGCACAACTAGCGGGGGGGCCGATGAGCAGTTCTTC.

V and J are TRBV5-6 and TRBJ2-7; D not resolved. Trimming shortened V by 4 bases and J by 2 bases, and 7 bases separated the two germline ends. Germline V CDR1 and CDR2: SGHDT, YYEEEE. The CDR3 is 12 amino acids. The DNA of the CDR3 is TGTGCCAGCAGCGCAGGTACCTACGAGCAGTACGTC. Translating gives CASSAGTYEQYV.

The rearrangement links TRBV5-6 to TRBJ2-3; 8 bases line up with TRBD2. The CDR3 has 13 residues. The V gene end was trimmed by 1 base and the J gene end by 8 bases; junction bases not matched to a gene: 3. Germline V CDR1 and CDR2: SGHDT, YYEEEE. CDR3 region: CASSLRTSSTQYF. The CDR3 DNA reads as TGTGCCAGCAGCTTGCGGACTAGCTCTACGCAGTATTTT.

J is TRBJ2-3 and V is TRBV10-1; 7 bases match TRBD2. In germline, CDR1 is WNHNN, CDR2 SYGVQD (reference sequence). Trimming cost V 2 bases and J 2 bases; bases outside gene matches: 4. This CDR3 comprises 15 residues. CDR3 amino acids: CASSETGLPTDTQYF. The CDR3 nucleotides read TGCGCCAGCAGTGAGACGGGACTACCCACAGATACGCAGTATTTT.

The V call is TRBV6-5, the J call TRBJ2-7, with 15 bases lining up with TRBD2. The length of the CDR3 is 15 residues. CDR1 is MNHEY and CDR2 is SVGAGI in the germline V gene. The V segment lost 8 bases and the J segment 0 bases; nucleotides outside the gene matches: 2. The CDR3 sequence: CASGTSGGISYEQYF. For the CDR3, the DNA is TGTGCCAGCGGGACTAGCGGGGGGATCTCCTACGAGCAGTACTTC.

CDR3 sequence (DNA): TGTGCCAGCAGGGGAGGAGGGTCCGTAGAGACCCAGTACTTC. Amino acids: CASRGGGSVETQYF. The J gene is TRBJ2-5, the V gene TRBV27; perhaps TRBD2 as D (6 bases). This CDR3 region has 14 residues. CDR1 is MNHEY, CDR2 SMNVEV, per germline (reference sequence). V dropped 6 bases and J dropped 4 bases, with 15 bases sitting between them.

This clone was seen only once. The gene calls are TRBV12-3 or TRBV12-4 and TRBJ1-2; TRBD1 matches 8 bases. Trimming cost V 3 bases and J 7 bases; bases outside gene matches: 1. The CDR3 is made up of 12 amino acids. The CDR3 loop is CASSFGQGGYTF. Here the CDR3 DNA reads TGTGCCAGCAGTTTTGGACAGGGTGGCTACACCTTC.

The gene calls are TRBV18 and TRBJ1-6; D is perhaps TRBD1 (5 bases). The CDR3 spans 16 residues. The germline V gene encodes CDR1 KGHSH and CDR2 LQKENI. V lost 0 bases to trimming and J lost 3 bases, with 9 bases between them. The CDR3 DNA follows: TGTGCCAGCTCACCACCGGGGCGGGACTATAATTCACCCCTCCACTTT. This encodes CASSPPGRDYNSPLHF.